Shown below are 30 T cell receptor beta chains from a single sample sequenced in a study of blood T cell repertoires in COVID-19. This table comes from immunoSEQ multiplex PCR, and its TCRdb copy is limited to in-frame clones, with some not included. This sample yields 100,000 to 150,000 clones, of which roughly 91% are seen a single time; 1.5% belongs to the top ten. Specimen: peripheral blood. The receptor set was obtained from a human donor in a cohort sampled during active COVID-19.

The CDR3 loop reads CASSTPERTDTQYF. As DNA, the CDR3 is TGCGCCAGCAGCACCCCCGAGCGGACAGATACGCAGTATTTT. This chain links TRBV5-1 with TRBJ2-3; D is perhaps TRBD2 (5 bases). CDR1 and CDR2 from the germline V gene are SGHRS and YFSETQ. The CDR3 length is 14 residues. Deletions cut 4 bases from V and 3 bases from J, with 12 bases between.

The chain uses TRBV5-1 and TRBJ2-7, with D maybe TRBD2 (7 bases). Germline CDR1 SGHRS, CDR2 YFSETQ. V was cut by 4 bases and J by 7 bases, with 18 bases left in between. The CDR3 is 14 residues long. The DNA for the CDR3 is TGCGCCAGCAGCGAAGACGGGGGGCCGGGGGAGCAGTACTTC. Its translation: CASSEDGGPGEQYF.

DNA for the CDR3: TGTGCCAGTGGGGGAGGGACACTCCAAGAGACCCAGTACTTC. Translation: CASGGGTLQETQYF. The chain employs TRBV2 and TRBJ2-5, with D possibly being TRBD2 (7 bases). Trimming took off 9 bases at V and 1 base at J, with 15 bases between the two ends. Germline V lookup: CDR1 SNHLY, CDR2 FYNNEI. This CDR3 contains 14 residues.

The gene calls are TRBV11-2 and TRBJ1-2, with D possibly TRBD1 on 6 matching bases. CDR3 size: 17 residues. The germline gives CDR1 SGHAT, CDR2 FQNNGV. Trimming removed 5 bases from V and 2 bases from J, with 21 bases in between. CDR3 residues: CASSRGGGRSRNYGYTF. In DNA form, the CDR3 reads TGTGCCAGCAGCCGAGGGGGGGGGCGGAGCCGAAACTATGGCTACACCTTC.

The chain has TRBV20-1 and TRBJ2-1; D uncertain. V gave up 3 bases and J gave up 7 bases, with 7 bases separating them. Germline V gene sequence: CDR1 DFQATT, CDR2 SNEGSKA (reference sequence). CDR3 length: 11 amino acids. This CDR3 is CSASISNEQFF. In DNA, the CDR3 is TGCAGTGCTAGTATTTCTAATGAGCAGTTCTTC.

The rearrangement uses TRBV7-2 and TRBJ2-7; a weak D match, TRBD1 (6 bases). Between the trimmed V and J ends, which lost 2 bases and 2 bases, there was a span of 10 bases. Germline V gene lookup returns CDR1 SGHTA and CDR2 FQGNSA. The CDR3 runs 14 residues. For the CDR3, the DNA is TGTGCCAGCAGCTTACAGGGGCGTACCTACGAGCAGTACTTC. This translates into CASSLQGRTYEQYF.

This clone was observed a handful of times. This chain joins TRBV15 and TRBJ1-2; no clear D. The V gene's germline CDR1 is LNHNV and CDR2 YYDKDF (reference sequence). This CDR3 spans 18 amino acids. With 0 bases removed from V and 0 bases from J, the gap between germline ends came to 17 bases. CDR3 coding DNA: TGTGCCACCAGCAGAGATTTGGCACGACAACGGTCTAACTATGGCTACACCTTC. Amino acid sequence: CATSRDLARQRSNYGYTF.

V usage is TRBV7-9 and J usage is TRBJ2-3; D possibly corresponds to TRBD1 (5 bases). CDR3 size: 14 residues. The V and J ends lost 2 bases and 4 bases respectively, with 10 bases between them. Germline lookup yields CDR1 SEHNR and CDR2 FQNEAQ (reference sequence). The CDR3 protein is CASSLSGRADTQYF. CDR3 sequence (DNA): TGTGCCAGCAGCTTATCGGGCAGGGCAGATACGCAGTATTTT.

This chain connects TRBV5-6 to TRBJ1-4, with D possibly matching TRBD1 (5 bases). The CDR3 consists of 14 residues. Looked up from germline, CDR1 is SGHDT and CDR2 is YYEEEE. The V gene lost 8 bases and the J gene lost 5 bases, with 16 bases spanning the gap. As DNA, the CDR3 is TGTGCCAGTCAAAGGGGAGGTCACAATGAAAAACTGTTTTTT. Translation: CASQRGGHNEKLFF.

The chain links TRBV10-1 to TRBJ2-3, with 7 bases identical to TRBD2. The germline V gene has CDR1 WNHNN and CDR2 SYGVQD (reference sequence). Germline trimming cut 5 bases from V and 3 bases from J; bases unmatched to any gene: 2. There are 13 residues in the CDR3. The CDR3 protein is CASSKGLTDTQYF. CDR3 DNA: TGCGCCAGCAGTAAGGGACTAACAGATACGCAGTATTTT.

The CDR3 DNA reads as TGTGCCAGCAGGTCCCAGGGGGCCGGCGGGGAGCTGTTTTTT. Translating it yields CASRSQGAGGELFF. The chain is built from TRBV6-5 and TRBJ2-2, with TRBD1 matching over 8 bases. CDR3 length: 14 amino acids. Trimming removed 6 bases from V and 7 bases from J; junction bases left unmatched: 7. In germline, CDR1 is MNHEY, CDR2 SVGAGI.

The chain carries TRBV29-1 and TRBJ2-5; 7 bases agree with TRBD1. Germline CDR1 reads SQVTM; CDR2 reads ANQGSEA. The junction had 16 bases not matched to a gene; V was cut back by 0 bases and J by 3 bases. This CDR3 has 18 amino acids. Written as DNA, the CDR3 is TGCAGCGTTGAAGACCCCCTTGGGACAGCCCAGGGGGAAGAGACCCAGTACTTC. Its translation is CSVEDPLGTAQGEETQYF.

The rearrangement links TRBV6-6 to TRBJ2-1, with 10 positions matching TRBD2. Per the germline V gene, CDR1 is MNHNY and CDR2 is SVGAGI (reference sequence). The CDR3 covers 13 residues. The CDR3 spells CACSGGSYNEQFF. CDR3 in DNA: TGTGCGTGTAGCGGGGGGTCCTACAATGAGCAGTTCTTC.

The chain joins TRBV2 to TRBJ2-3, with no clear D. This CDR3 is built from 12 residues. The V end was cut by 4 bases, the J end by 0 bases, with 2 bases between. CDR1 and CDR2 from the germline V gene are SNHLY and FYNNEI. As DNA, the CDR3 is TGTGCCAGCAGTGTAAGCACAGATACGCAGTATTTT. It codes for CASSVSTDTQYF.

V is TRBV6-7 and J is TRBJ2-7, with a tentative D call TRBD2 (6 bases). TRBV6-7 belongs to the ORF category, with a function that is uncertain. The CDR3 loop spans 11 amino acids. The germline V and J ends were trimmed by 11 bases and 6 bases, with 14 bases remaining between them. CDR3 amino acids: CAGRLVGEQYF. CDR3 nucleotides: TGTGCCGGACGACTAGTCGGCGAGCAGTACTTC.

The CDR3 region has the DNA TGTGCCAGCAGCTTAGGGACAGGGGGTCCCCGTTTCGCTGAAGCTTTCTTT. Its translation: CASSLGTGGPRFAEAFF. The chain is built from TRBV13 and TRBJ1-1, with 9 bases lining up with TRBD1. Germline lookup yields CDR1 PRHDT and CDR2 FYEKMQ (reference sequence). The CDR3 contains 17 residues. V was clipped by 0 bases and J by 6 bases; unmatched bases: 11.

This clone was seen more than once but under ten times. The chain uses TRBV12-3 or TRBV12-4 and TRBJ2-1; 12 bases are a match to TRBD2. J gave up 9 bases and V 10 bases, and 7 bases lay outside the gene matches. The CDR3 has 13 amino acids. The CDR3 DNA follows: TGTGCCAACGGACTAGCGGGGTACGGTGAGCAGTTCTTC. Translated, it gives CANGLAGYGEQFF.

A word on this clone: The sample contains more than one DNA sequence encoding this CDR3. This rearrangement joins TRBV29-1 to TRBJ2-6; the D is unclear. This CDR3 is 14 amino acids long. Trimming took 1 base from V and 0 from J, leaving 4 bases between them. Germline assignment: CDR1 SQVTM and CDR2 ANQGSEA. The CDR3 region has the DNA TGCAGCGTTGAAGGAGGCTCTGGGGCCAACGTCCTGACTTTC. Residues: CSVEGGSGANVLTF.

The chain is built from TRBV18 and TRBJ1-1; 8 bases line up with TRBD1. The CDR3 runs to 14 residues. CDR1 and CDR2 from the germline V gene are KGHSH and LQKENI. The J segment lost 3 bases and the V segment lost 4 bases, leaving 4 bases of the junction unmatched. The CDR3 loop reads CASSRTGGDTEAFF. CDR3 DNA: TGTGCCAGCTCACGTACAGGGGGGGACACTGAAGCTTTCTTT.

The gene calls are TRBV6-5 and TRBJ2-2; tentatively, D is TRBD1 (6 bases). This CDR3 has 15 residues. Germline loops: CDR1 MNHEY, CDR2 SVGAGI. V gave up 6 bases and J gave up 7 bases, with 18 bases separating them. CDR3 region: CASRLDRTDFGELFF. The CDR3 DNA reads TGTGCCAGCAGGCTCGACAGGACGGACTTCGGGGAGCTGTTTTTT.

The V gene is TRBV5-1, the J gene TRBJ2-2; 8 bases line up with TRBD1. Looked up from germline, CDR1 is SGHRS and CDR2 is YFSETQ. V shed 0 bases and J 6 bases; nucleotides not matched to a gene: 7. The CDR3 runs 16 residues. CDR3 bases: TGCGCCAGCAGCTTGGAGGGGACAGGTTTTGCCGGGGAGCTGTTTTTT. Translated: CASSLEGTGFAGELFF.

The chain employs TRBV27 and TRBJ1-1, with D perhaps TRBD1 (6 bases). Germline assignment: CDR1 MNHEY and CDR2 SMNVEV (reference sequence). The CDR3 has 17 amino acids. Deletions cut 6 bases from V and 4 bases from J, with 24 bases between. CDR3 DNA sequence: TGTGCCAGCAGCAAACAACCATACGTGGGGGCCGGCACTGAAGCTTTCTTT. Residues: CASSKQPYVGAGTEAFF.

This clone was observed a handful of times. The sample has other DNA sequences that encode this CDR3 too. The chain carries TRBV24-1 and TRBJ2-7, with a weak D call TRBD1 (6 bases). CDR1 and CDR2 (germline): KGHDR, SFDVKD. V gave up 5 bases and J gave up 7 bases, with 11 bases separating them. CDR3 length: 12 amino acids. This CDR3 is CATSAGAGEQYF. Written as DNA, the CDR3 is TGTGCCACCAGTGCAGGGGCCGGTGAGCAGTACTTC.

On this clone: Just one base apart from a much larger clone, this may be a read error. The chain recombines TRBV11-2 with TRBJ2-1; 11 bases align to TRBD2. CDR3 length: 15 residues. CDR1 is SGHAT and CDR2 is FQNNGV in the germline V gene. V was clipped by 5 bases and J by 1 base; unmatched bases: 1. The DNA for the CDR3 is TGTGCCAGCAGCCGGACTAGCGGGTCCTACAATGAGCAGTTCTTC. Encoded protein: CASSRTSGSYNEQFF.

This chain links TRBV12-2 with TRBJ1-1; the table's D call, TRBD1, has no DNA check behind it. TRBV12-2 is a recognized pseudogene. The CDR3 consists of 16 residues. CDR3 sequence: CASRPNPDRVDTEAFF. The CDR3 DNA follows: TGTGCAAGTCGCCCTAACCCGGACAGGGTGGACACTGAAGCTTTCTTT.

V and J are TRBV21-1 and TRBJ2-2; the table's D call TRBD2 went unverified against the DNA. TRBV21-1 is shown as a pseudogene. This CDR3 region has 16 residues. CDR3 region: CASSKRAGVTAGELFF. DNA for the CDR3: TGTGCCAGCAGCAAACGAGCGGGAGTTACCGCCGGGGAGCTGTTTTTT.

The chain has TRBV6-6 and TRBJ2-7, with a tentative D call TRBD1 (6 bases). Trimming took off 4 bases at V and 1 base at J, with 11 bases between the two ends. Germline CDR1 is MNHNY and CDR2 is SVGAGI (reference sequence). This CDR3 is built from 14 residues. The CDR3: CASSSAGVSYEQYF. In DNA form, the CDR3 reads TGTGCCAGCAGTTCCGCAGGGGTTTCCTACGAGCAGTACTTC.

The chain links TRBV11-2 to TRBJ2-5; 7 bases match TRBD2. The CDR3 has 17 residues. V was pared by 3 bases and J by 2 bases, with 12 bases of the junction left unmatched. Germline lookup yields CDR1 SGHAT and CDR2 FQNNGV. The CDR3: CASSFSRTASGQETQYF. CDR3 sequence (DNA): TGTGCCAGCAGCTTCTCCCGTACGGCTAGCGGACAAGAGACCCAGTACTTC.

V is TRBV4-1 and J is TRBJ1-4; 10 bases line up with TRBD1. V lost 3 bases, J lost 10 bases, and 14 bases stayed unmatched. The germline CDR1 and CDR2 sequences are MGHRA and YSYEKL. The CDR3 is 17 residues long. The CDR3 loop is CASSHQTPRDRGGKLFF. CDR3 coding DNA: TGCGCCAGCAGCCATCAGACCCCCCGGGACAGGGGCGGAAAACTGTTTTTT.

CDR3: CSVDSTGGNYGYTF. The CDR3 nucleotides are TGCAGCGTGGACTCCACAGGGGGCAACTATGGCTACACCTTC. The chain joins TRBV29-1 to TRBJ1-2; 9 positions agree with TRBD1. Germline-derived CDR1 and CDR2 are SQVTM and ANQGSEA. V trimming: 6 bases; J trimming: 2 bases; junction bases outside the gene matches: 7. This CDR3 has 14 residues.